The entry that follows covers one TCR beta chain sequence. This specimen belongs to a study of cytomegalovirus exposure and HLA in healthy donors. Amplification used 60 Vbeta primers and 13 Jbeta primers. Only in-frame clones appear in the TCRdb table, and some are missing; sequencing was by immunoSEQ multiplex PCR. The sample has just over 150,000 clones; approximately 79% are singletons. The sequencing input was PBMCs. The sequence derives from a man aged 35 to 55 in good health and CMV-seropositive.

CDR3 sequence reads: CASSVRQGREAFF. The CDR3 DNA reads as TGTGCCAGCAGTGTACGACAGGGGAGGGAAGCTTTCTTT. The chain has TRBV6-1 and TRBJ1-1, with 8 bases aligning to TRBD1. There are 13 residues in the CDR3. Looked up from germline, CDR1 is MNHNS and CDR2 is SASEGT. Unmatched junction bases numbered 6, after V lost 4 bases and J lost 8 bases.